What follows describes a single TCR beta chain. Looked up from germline, CDR1 is LNHDA and CDR2 is SQIVND (reference sequence). The CDR3 is 14 residues long. Trimming shortened V by 8 bases and J by 0 bases, and 10 bases separated the two germline ends. The data are from a study of T cells in Graves' hyperthyroidism and ophthalmopathy. TCR beta CDR3 region amplification was performed from RNA transcripts. The HTBI primer set was used in a first-round RT-PCR of the TCR CDR3. MiXCR, run by TCRdb on the multiplex PCR reads, gives a single entry per CDR3 protein. The sample contains under 450,000 distinct CDR3 sequences, around 14% of which appear only once.

What was sequenced was blood. This chain links TRBV19 with TRBJ2-2; a weak D match, TRBD1 (6 bases). The clonotype comes from a woman younger than 35 with Graves' hyperthyroidism. This CDR3 is CASRQAANTGELFF. The CDR3 coding sequence is TGTGCCAGTCGACAGGCCGCGAACACCGGGGAGCTGTTTTTT.